This T cell receptor (beta chain) was recovered during a study of T cell responses to AZD1222 COVID-19 vaccine. CDR1 and CDR2 from the germline V gene are MGHRA and YSYEKL. This CDR3 spans 15 amino acids. The V end lost 1 base, the J end lost 8 bases, and 15 bases lay between the germline ends. In regard to this clone: Its antigen is as yet unknown.

Second-dose schedules of about 4 or about 12 weeks were combined. Study-wide findings and caveats: AZD1222 recipients seropositive at baseline numbered only six. Two AZD1222 doses significantly raised spike-specific TCR breadth and depth over controls. White British donors predominated, females outnumbered males, and clonal diversity was possibly underestimated.

Only in-frame clones appear in the TCRdb table, and some are missing; sequencing was by immunoSEQ multiplex PCR. Of about 130,000 clones in the sample, just under 95% are singletons; the top ten hold approximately 7%. The sample here was peripheral blood, taken 28 days after the second AZD1222 dose. The rearrangement joins TRBV4-1 to TRBJ1-5; possibly TRBD1 for D (5 bases). The TCR was taken from an adult who received the AZD1222 COVID-19 vaccine. Here the CDR3 reads CASSQGAQGSEPQHF. The CDR3 nucleotides read TGCGCCAGCAGCCAAGGGGCCCAGGGTAGTGAGCCCCAGCATTTT.